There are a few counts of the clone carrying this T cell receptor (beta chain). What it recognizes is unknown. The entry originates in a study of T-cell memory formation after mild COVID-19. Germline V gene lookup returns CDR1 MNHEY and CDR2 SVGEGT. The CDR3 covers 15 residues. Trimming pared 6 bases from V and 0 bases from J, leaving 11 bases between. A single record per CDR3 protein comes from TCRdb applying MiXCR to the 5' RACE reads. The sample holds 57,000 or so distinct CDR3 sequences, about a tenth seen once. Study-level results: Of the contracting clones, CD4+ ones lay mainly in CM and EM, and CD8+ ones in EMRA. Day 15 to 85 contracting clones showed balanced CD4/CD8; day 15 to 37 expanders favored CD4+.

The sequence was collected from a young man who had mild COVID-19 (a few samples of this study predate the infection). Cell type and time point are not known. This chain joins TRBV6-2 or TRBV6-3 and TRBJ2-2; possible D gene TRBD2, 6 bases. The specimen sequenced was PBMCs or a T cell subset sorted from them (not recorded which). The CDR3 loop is CASRGIAANTGELFF. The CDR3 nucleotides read TGTGCCAGCAGGGGGATAGCGGCGAACACCGGGGAGCTGTTTTTT.